Below are 11 T cell receptor beta chains sequenced from a single sample in a study of CD8+ T cells in alopecia areata. RNA was isolated and reverse transcribed to cDNA, the sequencing template. The protocol was immunoSEQ multiplex PCR, while the TCRdb copy is restricted to in-frame clones and leaves out a portion. The profile shows some 170,000 clones, roughly 63% of them singletons. The specimen was CD4+ T cells sorted from blood, collected at week 0. The receptors stem from a human donor with alopecia areata.

This CDR3 is CASSAGIPGLSGYTF. The CDR3 DNA follows: TGTGCCAGCAGCGCCGGGATTCCAGGGCTCTCTGGCTACACCTTC. The V and J genes are TRBV7-2 and TRBJ1-2, with D perhaps matching TRBD1 (5 bases). Germline-derived CDR1 and CDR2 are SGHTA and FQGNSA. The CDR3 spans 15 residues. Trimming took off 5 bases at V and 7 bases at J, with 20 bases between the two ends. Full variable domain (missing parts from reference TRBV7-2 and TRBJ1-2): GAGVSQSPSNKVTEKGKDVELRCDPISGHTALYWYRQSLGQGLEFLIYFQGNSAPDKSGLPSDRFSAERTGGSVSTLTIQRTQQEDSAVYLCASSAGIPGLSGYTFGSGTRLTVV.

The J gene is TRBJ1-2, the V gene TRBV30, with 9 bases fitting TRBD1. Germline CDR1 GTSNPN, CDR2 SVGIG (reference sequence). The CDR3 sequence is 14 residues long. V lost 3 bases and J lost 8; bases outside the gene matches: 10. The CDR3 protein is CAWSRDRERSGYTF. The CDR3 DNA reads TGTGCCTGGAGCAGGGACAGGGAGCGATCCGGCTACACCTTC. The full variable domain, completed using reference TRBV30 and TRBJ1-2, is SQTIHQWPATLVQPVGSPLSLECTVEGTSNPNLYWYRQAAGRGLQLLFYSVGIGQISSEVPQNLSASRPQDRQFILSSKKLLLSDSGFYLCAWSRDRERSGYTFGSGTRLTVV.

In this sample, this clone turned up a few times. Different DNA sequences within this sample yield the same CDR3. V gene TRBV29-1 combines with J gene TRBJ2-7; no definite D call. The V gene lost 4 bases and the J gene lost 2 bases, with 9 bases spanning the gap. The V gene's germline CDR1 is SQVTM and CDR2 ANQGSEA. The CDR3 consists of 12 residues. The CDR3 protein is CSVVGNAYEQYF. In nucleotides, the CDR3 is TGCAGCGTTGTGGGCAACGCCTACGAGCAGTACTTC.

This clone was seen more than once but under ten times. The CDR3 sequence is CASRGLDTEAFF. CDR3 DNA sequence: TGTGCCAGCCGCGGTCTAGACACTGAAGCTTTCTTT. The rearrangement links TRBV27 to TRBJ1-1; D is ambiguous. Germline V gives CDR1 MNHEY, CDR2 SMNVEV (reference sequence). The CDR3 has 12 amino acids. The ends were cut back, 8 bases at V and 3 bases at J, with 10 bases in the middle.

V and J are TRBV15 and TRBJ1-5, with 8 bases fitting TRBD1. V was clipped by 5 bases and J by 2 bases; unmatched bases: 5. The germline V gene has CDR1 LNHNV and CDR2 YYDKDF (reference sequence). This CDR3 spans 15 amino acids. The CDR3 nucleotides read TGTGCCACCAGCGGACAGGGTATTGGCAATCAGCCCCAGCATTTT. It is translated as CATSGQGIGNQPQHF.

The chain links TRBV6-6 to TRBJ1-6; 9 bases match TRBD1. V lost 6 bases to trimming and J lost 7 bases; unmatched junction nucleotides: 4. This CDR3 has 14 amino acids. The V gene's germline CDR1 is MNHNY and CDR2 SVGAGI (reference sequence). The CDR3 bases are TGTGCCAGCAGCTCGGACAGGGGAAATTCACCCCTCCACTTT. Translated: CASSSDRGNSPLHF.

The chain recombines TRBV6-5 with TRBJ2-1, with 9 bases lining up with TRBD1. The CDR3 is 15 residues long. Per the germline V gene, CDR1 is MNHEY and CDR2 is SVGAGI. The junction had 9 bases not matched to a gene; V was cut back by 6 bases and J by 6 bases. CDR3: CASSLTQGAGNEQFF. CDR3 coding DNA: TGTGCCAGCAGCCTTACACAGGGGGCGGGCAATGAGCAGTTCTTC.

The chain links TRBV7-9 to TRBJ2-7, with D unclear. The ends were cut back, 2 bases at V and 4 bases at J, with 3 bases in the middle. Per germline, CDR1 SEHNR and CDR2 FQNEAQ (reference sequence). This CDR3 comprises 11 residues. The CDR3 nucleotides are TGTGCCAGCAGCTTATCGTACGAGCAGTACTTC. Residues: CASSLSYEQYF.

The chain is built from TRBV25-1 and TRBJ2-3, with a tentative D call TRBD2 (5 bases). Per the germline V gene, CDR1 is MGHDK and CDR2 is SYGVNS. Trimming pared 6 bases from V and 0 bases from J, leaving 10 bases between. CDR3 size: 14 residues. CDR3 bases: TGTGCCAGCAGAACGGGGTTAAGCACAGATACGCAGTATTTT. As protein: CASRTGLSTDTQYF.

The chain joins TRBV11-3 to TRBJ2-1, with D possibly TRBD2 on 6 matching bases. CDR3 length equals 14 residues. Trimming stripped 0 bases from V and 9 bases from J, with 12 bases between. Germline V CDR1 and CDR2: SGHNT, YENEEA. The CDR3: CASSLDGWGGEQFF. CDR3 sequence (DNA): TGTGCCAGCAGCTTAGATGGGTGGGGAGGTGAGCAGTTCTTC.

The gene calls are TRBV30 and TRBJ1-4, with D uncertain. Germline lookup yields CDR1 GTSNPN and CDR2 SVGIG (reference sequence). This CDR3 is 14 amino acids long. Trimming cost V 3 bases and J 0 bases, with 8 bases left between them. This chain's CDR3 is CAWSPPATNEKLFF. The CDR3 nucleotides read TGTGCCTGGAGCCCGCCTGCAACTAATGAAAAACTGTTTTTT.